Listed here are 14 T cell receptor beta chains from one sample, sequenced in a study of cytomegalovirus exposure and HLA in healthy donors. PCR amplification relied on 60 Vbeta primers (plus 13 Jbeta primers). The table came from immunoSEQ multiplex PCR; TCRdb's copy has only in-frame clones and leaves some out. The data contain roughly 240,000 clones, more than 75% of them seen just once; the ten biggest clones take up more than 5%. Sample: PBMCs. These receptor sequences come from a woman in her 40s in good health and CMV-seropositive.

The chain carries TRBV11-2 and TRBJ2-5, with TRBD1 matching over 8 bases. V shed 1 base and J 3 bases; nucleotides not matched to a gene: 4. CDR1 is SGHAT and CDR2 is FQNNGV in the germline V gene. The CDR3 extends over 15 amino acids. The DNA of the CDR3 is TGTGCCAGCAGCTTAGTGGACAGGGTGAAAGAGACCCAGTACTTC. Its translation is CASSLVDRVKETQYF.

The rearrangement links TRBV4-3 to TRBJ1-2; a possible D gene is TRBD1 (6 bases). V lost 0 bases and J lost 2, with 13 bases in between. Germline lookup yields CDR1 LGHNA and CDR2 YSLEER. CDR3 length: 16 amino acids. The CDR3 DNA sequence: TGCGCCAGCAGCCAAGATCTGGTCAGGGGCAACTATGGCTACACCTTC. It encodes CASSQDLVRGNYGYTF.

The chain carries TRBV7-9 and TRBJ1-5, with a possible D match to TRBD1 (5 bases). V lost 1 base to trimming and J lost 7 bases, with 11 bases between them. This CDR3 spans 14 amino acids. Germline-derived CDR1 and CDR2 are SEHNR and FQNEAQ (reference sequence). The CDR3 here is CASSLVGVGQPQHF. The CDR3 DNA is TGTGCCAGCAGCTTAGTAGGGGTAGGACAGCCCCAGCATTTT. Together with reference TRBV7-9 and TRBJ1-5, the CDR3 gives the full variable domain: DTGVSQNPRHKITKRGQNVTFRCDPISEHNRLYWYRQTLGQGPEFLTYFQNEAQLEKSRLLSDRFSAERPKGSFSTLEIQRTEQGDSAMYLCASSLVGVGQPQHFGDGTRLSIL.

The chain uses TRBV29-1 and TRBJ1-1, with 7 bases that match TRBD1. From germline, CDR1 is SQVTM and CDR2 ANQGSEA. The V segment lost 6 bases and the J segment 6 bases; nucleotides outside the gene matches: 13. The CDR3 length is 14 residues. The chain's CDR3 is CSVGDRTGRAEAFF. The CDR3 DNA reads TGCAGCGTCGGGGACCGGACAGGTAGGGCTGAAGCTTTCTTT.

This clone has more than one count but fewer than ten. The chain combines TRBV27 with TRBJ1-2, with 8 bases fitting TRBD1. The germline V gene has CDR1 MNHEY and CDR2 SMNVEV (reference sequence). Losses at the gene ends were 5 bases for V and 5 bases for J; bases not matched to a gene: 4. The CDR3 is 13 residues long. CDR3 amino acids: CASSPQGGYGYTF. As DNA, the CDR3 is TGTGCCAGCAGTCCACAGGGGGGGTATGGCTACACCTTC.

The rearrangement uses TRBV7-3 and TRBJ2-1, with unresolved D. The germline CDR1 and CDR2 sequences are SGHTA and FQGTGA. V was pared by 5 bases and J by 10 bases, with 9 bases between. This CDR3 region has 11 residues. The CDR3 region is CASSPLSEQFF. The CDR3 coding sequence is TGTGCCAGCAGCCCCCTTTCGGAGCAGTTCTTC.

The chain recombines TRBV6-5 with TRBJ2-7, with 8 bases aligning to TRBD2. V lost 5 bases to trimming and J lost 7 bases; unmatched junction nucleotides: 13. Germline V CDR1 and CDR2: MNHEY, SVGAGI. The CDR3 covers 15 residues. DNA for the CDR3: TGTGCCAGCAGTCCTCTTGGAGCGGGAGCGGAGGAGCAGTACTTC. Its protein product is CASSPLGAGAEEQYF.

V gene TRBV30 combines with J gene TRBJ1-4, with 10 bases aligning to TRBD1. J was trimmed by 6 bases and V by 5 bases; bases with no gene match: 6. The CDR3 covers 14 residues. Germline CDR1 is GTSNPN and CDR2 is SVGIG (reference sequence). The CDR3 loop reads CAWAPGTGDEKLFF. The CDR3 bases are TGTGCCTGGGCCCCCGGGACAGGGGATGAAAAACTGTTTTTT.

V and J are TRBV25-1 and TRBJ1-4; D is uncertain. Germline V CDR1 and CDR2: MGHDK, SYGVNS. Between the trimmed V and J ends, which lost 4 bases and 6 bases, there was a span of 15 bases. The CDR3 contains 15 residues. CDR3 residues: CASSGDRGFYEKLFF. CDR3 sequence (DNA): TGTGCCAGCAGTGGCGACCGCGGTTTCTATGAAAAACTGTTTTTT.

About this clone itself: Other DNA sequences in the same sample also yield this CDR3. CDR3 nucleotide sequence: TGTGCCAGCAGTTTTGGGGGGGGCGCAGATACGCAGTATTTT. Amino acid sequence: CASSFGGGADTQYF. V gene TRBV28 combines with J gene TRBJ2-3, with a possible D match to TRBD2 (7 bases). The germline gives CDR1 MDHEN, CDR2 SYDVKM. The CDR3 runs 14 residues. Trimming pared 3 bases from V and 4 bases from J, leaving 11 bases between.

V is TRBV27 and J is TRBJ1-4; D call uncertain. Germline loops: CDR1 MNHEY, CDR2 SMNVEV (reference sequence). The V end was cut by 5 bases, the J end by 5 bases, with 18 bases between. The CDR3 extends over 16 amino acids. Here the CDR3 DNA reads TGTGCCAGCAGTCCCTACCCGACCGCGGTGAATGAAAAACTGTTTTTT. This translates into CASSPYPTAVNEKLFF.

The chain combines TRBV18 with TRBJ1-2; D unclear. The germline V and J ends were trimmed by 1 base and 0 bases, with 12 bases remaining between them. The CDR3 runs to 16 residues. CDR1 and CDR2 (germline): KGHSH, LQKENI. The CDR3 region is CASSPQSGSANYGYTF. CDR3 coding DNA: TGTGCCAGCTCACCACAGAGTGGTAGTGCTAACTATGGCTACACCTTC.

The rearrangement uses TRBV18 and TRBJ2-5, with a tentative D call TRBD1 (8 bases). The CDR3 is 15 residues long. Between the trimmed V and J ends, which lost 8 bases and 3 bases, there was a span of 19 bases. Germline CDR1 and CDR2: KGHSH and LQKENI. The CDR3 reads CASPATGGTKETQYF. In DNA form, the CDR3 reads TGTGCCAGCCCGGCTACAGGGGGGACTAAAGAGACCCAGTACTTC. Full variable domain (rest looked up from reference TRBV18 and TRBJ2-5): NAGVMQNPRHLVRRRGQEARLRCSPMKGHSHVYWYRQLPEEGLKFMVYLQKENIIDESGMPKERFSAEFPKEGPSILRIQQVVRGDSAAYFCASPATGGTKETQYFGPGTRLLVL.

The chain links TRBV6-1 to TRBJ2-3, with 8 bases fitting TRBD2. The V gene end was trimmed by 2 bases and the J gene end by 0 bases; junction bases not matched to a gene: 4. CDR3 size: 16 residues. Germline V CDR1 and CDR2: MNHNS, SASEGT. DNA for the CDR3: TGTGCCAGCAGTGAATACACGGGGGGGAGCACAGATACGCAGTATTTT. The encoded protein is CASSEYTGGSTDTQYF.